This TCR beta chain was identified during a study of blood T cell repertoires in COVID-19. For the study at large: From the United States, Italy and Spain came samples of acute and convalescent COVID-19. From T cells, B-cell-depleted T cells, or PBMCs came the material, which was cDNA or gDNA.

CDR3 length equals 14 residues. Per germline, CDR1 LGHNA and CDR2 YNFKEQ. Germline trimming cut 4 bases from V and 5 bases from J; bases unmatched to any gene: 4. Original analysis: By means of reference gene primer amplification, nucleated cell counts were estimated. Clones were read by immunoSEQ multiplex PCR, and TCRdb kept only the in-frame ones, dropping some. V and J calls and clone size are those listed in that table; D and trimming were worked out from the DNA. Here the sample spans around 130,000 clones, approximately 83% being singletons. This chain links TRBV4-2 with TRBJ1-4, with TRBD1 matching over 7 bases. Sequencing was performed on peripheral blood. The TCR was taken from a woman aged 50 to 60 who had recovered from COVID-19. CDR3 in DNA: TGTGCCAGCAGCCTCGGGACAGAGAATGAAAAACTGTTTTTT. Its protein is CASSLGTENEKLFF.